This T cell receptor (beta chain) originates from a study of low-dose radiotherapy and immunotherapy resistance in tumors. Study-wide context: Members of Cohort 2 were treated with 1 Gy per fraction every two weeks; their total was 13 Gy over 26 weeks. Intravenous ipilimumab 1 mg/kg every six weeks was given with nivolumab 240 mg every two weeks. Aspirin 300 mg was given orally each day for four cycles from cycle 1 day 1.

TRAV- and TRBV-specific primers were used for first-strand cDNA, which covered alpha and beta chains. Over about 18 PCR cycles, TCRs were amplified from a constant-region primer and V-primer adapter. TCRdb reanalysed the reads using MiXCR and keeps one entry per CDR3 protein. The repertoire includes around 20,000 distinct CDR3 sequences, under 80% of them detected once, and around 10% sits in the top ten. V was shortened by 3 bases and J by 5 bases, with 15 bases between the two germline ends. Germline V gene sequence: CDR1 SGHDT, CDR2 YYEEEE. The CDR3 has 14 amino acids. Eligibility required advanced solid tumors lacking tumor-infiltrating lymphocytes.

The clonotype comes from a human donor with advanced metastatic prostate, ovarian, gallbladder or colorectal cancer (not recorded which). This table probably holds off-target reads from a library built for another chain. The V and J genes are TRBV5-6 and TRBJ2-7; TRBD1 or TRBD2 may be the D gene (5 bases each). The CDR3 region is CASSSGPSRDEQYF. Here the CDR3 DNA reads TGTGCCAGCAGCTCGGGACCGTCGCGGGACGAGCAGTACTTC.